One TCR beta chain is described in this entry. Which antigen it targets is not known. Base qualities are not provided; no much larger clone lies one nucleotide away. The data were taken from a study of T cells after yellow fever vaccination (dated by TCRdb to the late 2010s). Some background on the complete study: The SMART-Seq v4 Ultra Low Input RNA kit was used to prepare libraries from fractions with low cell numbers. To track T-cell clones before and after primary and booster YFV17D yellow fever vaccination, bulk TCR alpha and beta repertoires were sequenced longitudinally. Two healthy male donors made up the cohort, one aged 18 to 30 years and the other aged 30 to 40 years. Blood samples were taken at several timepoints before and after primary and secondary immunization, and bulk PBMC replicates and cell subsets were isolated.

CDR1 MGHDK and CDR2 SYGVNS are derived from the germline V gene. Trimming at the junction amounts to 0 bases on V and 7 bases on J, and the germline ends lie 6 bases apart. Spanning cysteine to phenylalanine, the CDR3 consists of 12 amino acids. Left in the record is the CDR3 DNA by itself, 36 bases read in frame from the first base. This sample's treatment or condition label indicates: live attenuated yellow fever vaccine strain. At each blood-draw timepoint, two biological replicates of bulk PBMCs were collected. A standard Ficoll-Paque protocol was used to isolate PBMCs from peripheral blood. TriZol was used to extract RNA from bulk PBMCs, CD4 and CD8 fractions, and dextramer-positive and dextramer-negative fractions. Overall study results and their limits: The secondary T-cell response was weaker than the primary response but faster, peaking on day 5 instead of day 15. Because only a couple of donors were included in the study, the extent to which the findings can be generalized is limited. Most clones expanded after primary vaccination were re-detected after the booster (around 96% of CD4 and 80% to 90% of CD8), suggesting broad memory maintenance. Computational filtering was required because FACS-sorted repertoires could contain abundant contaminating clonotypes from the bulk population. A small share of clonotypes was detected in both CD4 and CD8 compartments, with the overlap likely arising from convergent recombination.

For sequencing, an Illumina NovaSeq 6000 was employed. TCR cDNA was synthesized by 5'RACE template switching, through which a universal primer site and unique molecular identifiers were introduced. cDNA synthesis was primed from both the TCR alpha and TCR beta constant segments. Two PCR steps were used to amplify libraries, with sample barcodes and sequencing adapters being added in the second step. Libraries were sequenced on Illumina HiSeq 2500 (2x100 bp) or NovaSeq (2x150 bp). In the source study's methods: Demultiplexing of reads and collapsing into UMI consensus sequences were performed with MIGEC, and V(D)J alignment was carried out with MiXCR. Clonotypes responding to the vaccine were identified with edgeR on replicate PBMC samples, with the criteria of FDR below 0.01 and a log2 fold change above 5 up to day 15. Bulk clonotypes were assigned CD4 or CD8 identity according to which sequenced CD4 or CD8 repertoire held them at higher abundance. Through fastp at Q25 and MiXCR, TCRdb rebuilt clones from the public reads, retaining in-frame beta chains. Records with the same CDR3 protein are collapsed into one entry carrying the most frequent genes and DNA. The V and J calls were determined by TCRdb, not by the authors. This sample gives 300,000 to 350,000 distinct CDR3 sequences in total; approximately 4% of them show up just once. Approximately 24% of the sample rests with the top ten.

The V gene is TRBV25-1 and the J gene is TRBJ1-2; TRBD1 could be the D gene, as 5 bases match. The TCR sequence derives from a man between 18 and 29 years old who received the YFV17D yellow fever vaccine. The sample here was PBMCs, taken 5 days after the yellow fever booster vaccination. CDR3 sequence: CASSEYRGGYTF. Read as DNA, the sequence is TGTGCCAGCAGTGAATATAGGGGTGGCTACACCTTC.